Shown below are 3 T cell receptor beta chains from a single sample sequenced in a study of shared clonotypes between healthy human individuals. The protocol was immunoSEQ multiplex PCR, while the TCRdb copy is restricted to in-frame clones and leaves out a portion. The table lists millions of clones, about 95% of them singletons, with approximately 0.13% in the top ten. The specimen was naive CD4+ T cells sorted from blood. Stated subset: CD45RA+ positively selected. Receptor source: a man aged 18-30 years in good health.

This clone was counted once. Other DNA sequences in the same sample also yield this CDR3. The chain uses TRBV30 and TRBJ1-3; TRBD1 might be the D (5 bases). The CDR3 has 13 amino acids. CDR1 is GTSNPN, CDR2 SVGIG, per germline (reference sequence). Trimming removed 7 bases at V and 2 bases at J, with 12 bases between. As DNA, the CDR3 is TGTGCCTCCGACAGAGGGCCTGGAAACACCATATATTTT. As protein: CASDRGPGNTIYF.

Comment on this clone: At the DNA level, this CDR3 is encoded by other sequences in the same sample as well. This chain connects TRBV19 to TRBJ2-7; 11 nucleotides agree with TRBD2. Germline CDR1 LNHDA, CDR2 SQIVND (reference sequence). The V and J ends lost 2 bases and 2 bases, in that order; junction bases with no gene match: 2. The CDR3 consists of 15 residues. The CDR3 region has the DNA TGTGCCAGTAGTATACTAGCGGGGGGACCCTACGAGCAGTACTTC. It translates to CASSILAGGPYEQYF.

The J gene is TRBJ1-1, the V gene TRBV29-1; possibly TRBD1 for D (5 bases). CDR3 length: 13 residues. Trimming took 4 bases from V and 4 from J, leaving 13 bases between them. The V gene's germline CDR1 is SQVTM and CDR2 ANQGSEA. The CDR3 DNA sequence: TGCAGCGTTGCCGGGACCCCCAGCACTGAAGCTTTCTTT. It translates to CSVAGTPSTEAFF.